The 5 T cell receptor beta chains below were found in one sample sequenced in a study of shared clonotypes between healthy human individuals. Profiled with immunoSEQ multiplex PCR; TCRdb holds only in-frame clones, not every one. The sample carries 2.5 million or so clones, about 92% recorded once. Input material: naive CD4+ T cells sorted from blood. Subset: CD45RA+ positively selected. Every receptor here comes from a man younger than 30 in good health.

The rearrangement joins TRBV19 to TRBJ2-7; D remains unclear. CDR3 length: 14 residues. Trimming took off 5 bases at V and 3 bases at J, with 14 bases between the two ends. CDR1 and CDR2 (germline): LNHDA, SQIVND (reference sequence). CDR3 nucleotides: TGTGCCAGTAGTTTCGACTTAAGTCACTACGAGCAGTACTTC. Amino acids: CASSFDLSHYEQYF.

CDR3 DNA sequence: TGCGCCAGCAGCCAACAGGGATTGGACACCGGGGAGCTGTTTTTT. Its translation: CASSQQGLDTGELFF. The chain recombines TRBV4-1 with TRBJ2-2, with D maybe TRBD1 (5 bases). The V end lost 2 bases, the J end lost 3 bases, and 10 bases lay between the germline ends. CDR1 MGHRA and CDR2 YSYEKL come from the germline V gene. CDR3 length: 15 residues.

This clone was picked up one time. The gene calls are TRBV27 and TRBJ2-3; 15 bases line up with TRBD2. Losses at the gene ends were 6 bases for V and 0 bases for J; bases not matched to a gene: 10. Germline CDR1 MNHEY, CDR2 SMNVEV (reference sequence). The CDR3 extends over 19 amino acids. The CDR3 bases are TGTGCCAGCAGCACAAGGGGGACTAGCGGGAGGACTAGCACAGATACGCAGTATTTT. Its translation is CASSTRGTSGRTSTDTQYF.

This sequence joins TRBV29-1 and TRBJ2-7; 8 bases align to TRBD2. The CDR3 runs to 13 residues. The V gene end was trimmed by 6 bases and the J gene end by 3 bases; junction bases not matched to a gene: 7. Germline V gene data show CDR1 as SQVTM and CDR2 as ANQGSEA. CDR3 DNA: TGCAGCGTCCTGCTAGCGGGCGGCTACGAGCAGTACTTC. It yields the protein CSVLLAGGYEQYF.

V gene TRBV9 combines with J gene TRBJ1-6, with D hard to call. The length of the CDR3 is 15 residues. V lost 7 bases to trimming and J lost 10 bases, with 21 bases between them. The germline gives CDR1 SGDLS, CDR2 YYNGEE. The CDR3: CASGEAQGLKSPLHF. The CDR3 DNA sequence: TGTGCCAGCGGAGAGGCGCAAGGTTTAAAATCACCCCTCCACTTT.